The entry below describes one T cell receptor (beta chain). What it binds is not known. Trimming cost V 2 bases and J 3 bases; bases outside gene matches: 2. This CDR3 contains 14 residues. From germline, CDR1 is MNHEY and CDR2 SMNVEV (reference sequence). Clones were sequenced by immunoSEQ multiplex PCR, and TCRdb holds only the in-frame ones, with some missing. The sample has approximately 97,000 clones, roughly 80% seen once. The data were obtained in a study of cytotoxic CD8 clonotypes in ibrutinib-treated CLL. The study's findings and limits: Baseline clonality, higher than in age-matched healthy donors, tracked circulating CD8+ T-cell counts.

The clonotype was recovered from a human donor with chronic lymphocytic leukemia. The J gene is TRBJ2-7, the V gene TRBV27, with TRBD1 matching 9 bases. Sequencing used PBMCs, obtained after 24 months of ibrutinib treatment. CDR3 residues: CASSLGGQGYEQYF. CDR3 nucleotide sequence: TGTGCCAGCAGTTTAGGGGGACAGGGCTACGAGCAGTACTTC.